The 24 T cell receptor beta chains in this list originate from one sample, sequenced in a study of cytomegalovirus exposure and HLA in healthy donors. 13 Jbeta primers and 60 Vbeta primers were used for the PCR. Assay used: immunoSEQ multiplex PCR; TCRdb lists only in-frame clones, some missing. The sample has about 130,000 clones, 70% to 80% seen once. Material: PBMCs. The receptors here all came from a man aged 40-55 years in good health and CMV-seropositive.

V gene TRBV28 combines with J gene TRBJ1-1; 8 nucleotides match TRBD1. CDR3 length equals 16 residues. CDR1 is MDHEN and CDR2 is SYDVKM in the germline V gene. V lost 5 bases to trimming and J lost 5 bases; unmatched junction nucleotides: 13. The CDR3: CASSAGLQGVRTEAFF. For the CDR3, the DNA is TGTGCCAGCAGTGCAGGGTTACAGGGGGTGAGGACTGAAGCTTTCTTT.

This clone was seen only a few times. This rearrangement joins TRBV10-1 to TRBJ2-1; maybe TRBD1 (5 bases). Germline V CDR1 and CDR2: WNHNN, SYGVQD (reference sequence). V was cut by 6 bases and J by 3 bases, with 15 bases left in between. The CDR3 spans 15 residues. CDR3 sequence: CASRKLKGFYNEQFF. CDR3 coding DNA: TGCGCCAGCAGAAAATTGAAGGGGTTCTACAATGAGCAGTTCTTC.

V usage is TRBV28 and J usage is TRBJ1-2; a weak D match, TRBD1 (6 bases). Between the trimmed V and J ends, which lost 6 bases and 4 bases, there was a span of 15 bases. The CDR3 is 14 residues long. The germline V gene encodes CDR1 MDHEN and CDR2 SYDVKM. CDR3 nucleotides: TGTGCCAGCAGCGGGACAAGGCGATCCTATGGCTACACCTTC. Its translation is CASSGTRRSYGYTF.

V gene TRBV23-1 combines with J gene TRBJ2-2, with 10 nucleotides matching TRBD1. TRBV23-1 belongs to the ORF category, with a function that is uncertain. V was clipped by 5 bases and J by 1 base; unmatched bases: 13. The CDR3 runs 19 residues. CDR3 loop: CASSVRDRGSDENTGELFF. The CDR3 region has the DNA TGCGCCAGCAGTGTCCGGGACAGGGGCTCGGACGAGAACACCGGGGAGCTGTTTTTT.

In this sample, this clone turned up once. The V call is TRBV4-1, the J call TRBJ2-2; 8 bases align to TRBD2. The germline gives CDR1 MGHRA, CDR2 YSYEKL. V dropped 4 bases and J dropped 7; count of bases not matched to a gene: 17. The CDR3 length is 18 residues. The CDR3 sequence: CASSLHVPSAGAHGELFF. CDR3 sequence (DNA): TGCGCCAGCAGCCTCCACGTTCCCTCAGCGGGAGCCCACGGGGAGCTGTTTTTT.

The rearrangement joins TRBV4-1 to TRBJ1-3; 7 nucleotides line up with TRBD1. Germline V CDR1 and CDR2: MGHRA, YSYEKL. V dropped 4 bases and J dropped 2; count of bases not matched to a gene: 2. This CDR3 has 14 residues. CDR3 sequence (DNA): TGCGCCAGCAGCCGACAGGGAACTGGAAACACCATATATTTT. Protein: CASSRQGTGNTIYF.

This clone was counted only a few times. The chain combines TRBV5-1 with TRBJ1-2; D unclear. The CDR3 has 14 amino acids. Germline CDR1 is SGHRS and CDR2 is YFSETQ. Trimming removed 0 bases from V and 4 bases from J, with 10 bases in between. The CDR3 protein is CASSLDGYAYGYTF. In DNA, the CDR3 is TGCGCCAGCAGCTTGGACGGGTACGCCTATGGCTACACCTTC.

J is TRBJ2-5 and V is TRBV5-1; 11 nucleotides align to TRBD2. Trimming at V came to 4 bases and at J to 4 bases, leaving 6 bases not matched to a gene. Germline CDR1 and CDR2: SGHRS and YFSETQ. CDR3 length: 15 residues. The chain's CDR3 is CASSTNLAGGETQYF. CDR3 nucleotides: TGCGCCAGCAGCACCAACCTAGCGGGAGGAGAGACCCAGTACTTC.

This clone came up a few times. Other DNA sequences from this sample encode an identical CDR3 as well. The V call is TRBV6-4, the J call TRBJ2-1; tentative D call: TRBD2 (5 bases). The CDR3 has 15 amino acids. V lost 0 bases to trimming and J lost 0 bases, with 6 bases between them. Germline V lookup: CDR1 MRHNA, CDR2 SNTAGT. The CDR3 sequence is CASSDSSGSYNEQFF. DNA of the CDR3: TGTGCCAGCAGTGACTCGAGCGGCTCCTACAATGAGCAGTTCTTC.

The J gene is TRBJ1-1, the V gene TRBV15, with 10 bases lining up with TRBD1. Germline CDR1 reads LNHNV; CDR2 reads YYDKDF (reference sequence). Trimming cost V 5 bases and J 4 bases; bases outside gene matches: 1. This CDR3 has 13 residues. The CDR3 loop reads CATSWTGGTEAFF. Written as DNA, the CDR3 is TGTGCCACCAGCTGGACAGGGGGCACTGAAGCTTTCTTT.

In this sample, this clone turned up once. This chain uses TRBV7-8 with TRBJ1-2, with a tentative D call TRBD1 (5 bases). The CDR3 covers 14 residues. The V end was cut by 0 bases, the J end by 3 bases, with 8 bases between. Germline CDR1 is SGHVS and CDR2 is FQNEAQ. The CDR3 nucleotides read TGTGCCAGCAGCTTAGCCGGGGGGGACTATGGCTACACCTTC. Protein: CASSLAGGDYGYTF.

This sequence joins TRBV5-1 and TRBJ1-6, with D perhaps matching TRBD1 (6 bases). This CDR3 is 15 amino acids long. The germline V and J ends were trimmed by 0 bases and 9 bases, with 13 bases remaining between them. Germline CDR1 SGHRS, CDR2 YFSETQ. CDR3 loop: CASSLDRALASPLHF. CDR3 sequence (DNA): TGCGCCAGCAGCTTGGACAGGGCGCTGGCTTCACCCCTCCACTTT.

This clone was detected only a few times. V is TRBV6-1 and J is TRBJ1-6, with a weak D call TRBD1 (5 bases). The germline gives CDR1 MNHNS, CDR2 SASEGT. The CDR3 sequence is 15 residues long. V was shortened by 4 bases and J by 6 bases, with 13 bases between the two germline ends. The CDR3 here is CASSVPPGVNSPLHF. The CDR3 bases are TGTGCCAGCAGTGTTCCACCGGGGGTTAATTCACCCCTCCACTTT.

The chain links TRBV18 to TRBJ1-3; tentatively, D is TRBD1 (6 bases). This CDR3 contains 19 residues. V shed 4 bases and J shed 1 base, with 23 bases lying between them. CDR1 is KGHSH and CDR2 is LQKENI in the germline V gene. This chain's CDR3 is CASSLWGGGPRPSGNTIYF. The CDR3 coding sequence is TGTGCCAGCTCACTATGGGGCGGGGGCCCTCGGCCTTCTGGAAACACCATATATTTT.

The chain employs TRBV27 and TRBJ1-6, with 7 bases identical to TRBD1. Trimming cost V 11 bases and J 0 bases; bases outside gene matches: 13. The germline V gene encodes CDR1 MNHEY and CDR2 SMNVEV (reference sequence). The CDR3 runs to 17 residues. CDR3 DNA: TGTGCCTCCAGACGGGACAGATTGAGCTCCTATAATTCACCCCTCCACTTT. Protein product: CASRRDRLSSYNSPLHF.

The rearrangement joins TRBV2 to TRBJ2-2; 10 bases are a match to TRBD1. The CDR3 extends over 13 amino acids. The J segment lost 9 bases and the V segment lost 6 bases, leaving 4 bases of the junction unmatched. Germline V gene lookup returns CDR1 SNHLY and CDR2 FYNNEI. DNA of the CDR3: TGTGCCAGCAGCGGGACAGGGGTCAGGGAGCTGTTTTTT. Protein: CASSGTGVRELFF.

V gene TRBV28 combines with J gene TRBJ2-3; 10 bases align to TRBD2. This CDR3 is 15 amino acids long. Trimming removed 5 bases from V and 3 bases from J; junction bases left unmatched: 5. Germline V lookup: CDR1 MDHEN, CDR2 SYDVKM. In nucleotides, the CDR3 is TGTGCCAGCAGTCAACTAGCGGGAACGACAGATACGCAGTATTTT. Translation gives CASSQLAGTTDTQYF.

The chain is built from TRBV9 and TRBJ1-2, with a possible D match to TRBD1 (5 bases). The CDR3 contains 15 residues. Trimming left V 5 bases short and J 8 bases short, with 22 bases between. The germline CDR1 and CDR2 sequences are SGDLS and YYNGEE. The CDR3 DNA reads as TGTGCCAGCAGTGCCGACAGTACTCTCCCTCGGGGCTACACCTTC. Translation: CASSADSTLPRGYTF.

This clone was observed a few times. The CDR3 DNA reads as TGCGCCAGCAGCTTGACTAGCGGGACTAGCTCCTACAATGAGCAGTTCTTC. This encodes CASSLTSGTSSYNEQFF. This chain joins TRBV5-1 and TRBJ2-1, with 10 bases aligning to TRBD2. V dropped 1 base and J dropped 0; count of bases not matched to a gene: 4. The germline gives CDR1 SGHRS, CDR2 YFSETQ. The CDR3 consists of 17 residues.

The V gene is TRBV5-1, the J gene TRBJ2-3, with 16 bases fitting TRBD2. Germline CDR1 and CDR2: SGHRS and YFSETQ. The CDR3 is 16 residues long. The V and J ends lost 4 bases and 4 bases, in that order; junction bases with no gene match: 3. CDR3 sequence: CASSPGTSGRADTQYF. The CDR3 DNA is TGCGCCAGCAGCCCCGGGACTAGCGGGAGGGCAGATACGCAGTATTTT.

This clone showed up just a few times. The V and J genes are TRBV4-2 and TRBJ1-4, with 10 nucleotides matching TRBD1. The CDR3 runs to 15 residues. Trimming cost V 8 bases and J 8 bases; bases outside gene matches: 11. Germline V gene sequence: CDR1 LGHNA, CDR2 YNFKEQ. The chain's CDR3 is CASGGGQGYEEKLFF. CDR3 coding DNA: TGTGCCAGCGGGGGGGGACAGGGGTACGAAGAAAAACTGTTTTTT.

This chain joins TRBV28 and TRBJ1-1, with 9 bases matching TRBD1. The CDR3 loop spans 18 amino acids. Trimming took 1 base from V and 0 from J; bases not matched to a gene: 9. In germline, CDR1 is MDHEN, CDR2 SYDVKM. The CDR3 reads CASSLYPPGTGLNTEAFF. CDR3 DNA: TGTGCCAGCAGTTTATACCCCCCAGGGACAGGGTTGAACACTGAAGCTTTCTTT.

This chain links TRBV5-1 with TRBJ2-7, with 8 bases lining up with TRBD1. V lost 5 bases, J lost 2 bases, and 3 bases stayed unmatched. This CDR3 has 13 amino acids. The V gene's germline CDR1 is SGHRS and CDR2 YFSETQ. The CDR3 DNA reads as TGCGCCAGCAGGTGGGGACAGGCCTACGAGCAGTACTTC. As protein: CASRWGQAYEQYF. The full variable domain, in which reference TRBV5-1 and TRBJ2-7 provide the parts outside the CDR3, is KAGVTQTPRYLIKTRGQQVTLSCSPISGHRSVSWYQQTPGQGLQFLFEYFSETQRNKGNFPGRFSGRQFSNSRSEMNVSTLELGDSALYLCASRWGQAYEQYFGPGTRLTVT.

The chain has TRBV13 and TRBJ2-5, with D possibly matching TRBD1 (6 bases). The CDR3 is made up of 13 amino acids. Trimming left V 4 bases short and J 4 bases short, with 10 bases between. The germline V gene has CDR1 PRHDT and CDR2 FYEKMQ (reference sequence). CDR3 protein: CASSWGQRETQYF. The CDR3 DNA follows: TGTGCCAGCAGCTGGGGACAAAGAGAGACCCAGTACTTC.